The present T cell receptor beta chain was sequenced within a study of OX40 agonist ivuxolimab in advanced cancers. Whole-study context: Participants averaged approximately 65 years of age (range about 23 to 80) and were less than 85% male. Checkpoint inhibitors had been given previously to 35% to 50% of patients. General observations from the study: What antigens the expanded peripheral T cells recognized was never established. Clonal expansion was seen in CD4+ and CD8+ blood T cells by week 6 at 0.1 to 3.0 mg/kg.

Sequencing used immunoSEQ multiplex PCR; TCRdb keeps in-frame clones, though not all of them. The data hold roughly 51,000 clones, with roughly 90% observed a single time. Points on this clone: What it binds is unknown.

The clonotype was recovered from an adult with an advanced solid tumor such as melanoma, head and neck, liver or kidney cancer. The specimen was CD4+ or CD8+ T cells sorted from blood, collected in a trial of the OX40 agonist ivuxolimab.

Here the CDR3 DNA reads TGTGCCAGCAGCCAGGCTAGGGTACCCCTCCACTTT. Its protein product is CASSQARVPLHF. V usage is TRBV14 and J usage is TRBJ1-6; D unresolved. The CDR3 is 12 amino acids. Germline V gene sequence: CDR1 SGHDN, CDR2 FVKESK. V gave up 3 bases and J gave up 12 bases, with 9 bases separating them. Full variable domain (missing parts from reference TRBV14 and TRBJ1-6): EAGVTQFPSHSVIEKGQTVTLRCDPISGHDNLYWYRRVMGKEIKFLLHFVKESKQDESGMPNNRFLAERTGGTYSTLKVQPAELEDSGVYFCASSQARVPLHFGNGTRLTVT.